The text below deals with one TCR beta chain. Its antigen remains undetermined. No much larger clone is present one base from it, and per-base qualities are unavailable. TCR CDR3 regions were amplified from genomic DNA by multiplex PCR using the deep immunoSEQ assay. Extracted genomic DNA from each cell subset was spread evenly across all wells of several immunoSEQ 96-well plates, with each plate serving as a replicate. For sorted subsets, 200 to 250 ng of genomic DNA, equivalent to 30,000 or so T cell genomes, went into each replicate PCR. Purified libraries were measured with a Qubit 3.0 fluorometer, size-checked on a Bioanalyzer 2100, and measured again with the KAPA Library Quantification kit. A separate single-read 150-cycle Illumina NextSeq 550 flow cell was used to sequence each immunoSEQ 96-well plate. Under the source paper's analysis protocol: Because the immunoSEQ output held only junctional sequences and lacked quality scores, the filtering could not match the filtering applied to full-length reads. Sequences were annotated with PyIR, a Python wrapper for IgBLAST v1.9, and V/J genes and CDR3 were assigned using IMGT germline references. Any read was removed if the V/J assignment was weak (E-value above 1e-6), the CDR3 was missing, or the read contained stop codons, out-of-frame junctions, or ambiguous translated residues. A V3J clonotype was defined by an identical inferred V gene, J gene, and CDR3 amino acid sequence. The percentage overlap between two repertoires was calculated by dividing the number of shared unique clonotypes by the size of the smaller repertoire. Richness of each repertoire was evaluated using RTK rarefaction, the Chao1 estimator, and Recon v2.1 estimates of unobserved clonotypes. Generation probabilities were computed with OLGA for all TCRbeta clonotypes obtained by the gDNA method from four donors. TCRdb limited this immuneACCESS table to in-frame rearrangements with V and J called. A share of clones is missing; checked studies link under half to unresolved V genes, and the rest is unexplained. V and J calls and clone size are as listed in that table; D and trimming were resolved from the DNA. For this sample the table gives approximately 1.4 million clones, of which 98% were detected only once. Approximately 0.44% of the sample is in the top ten clones.

Donors were healthy HIV-negative adults with no recently reported acute infections or vaccinations. Only Caucasian adults living in Nashville, Tennessee, USA were represented among the donors. CD4+ T cells were enriched by magnetic negative selection; naive cells were then positively selected on CD45RA, and the negative fraction formed the memory subset. Blood was obtained by leukapheresis, after which PBMCs were separated by Ficoll-Histopaque density gradient centrifugation and cryopreserved in liquid nitrogen vapor phase. Purity and quantity of every magnetically sorted T cell population were checked by analytical flow cytometry. From each sorted fraction, genomic DNA was isolated and quantified by UV absorbance on a Nanodrop 2000c. This record belongs to a study of shared clonotypes between healthy human individuals (dated by TCRdb to 2020 to 2021). Regarding the complete study: The cohort included three men and two women between 18 and 49 years of age. To estimate repertoire size and how much clonotypes are shared between individuals, the study performed deep sequencing of blood TCR repertoires from about five healthy adults. Leukapheresis yielded between about 0.85 and 10 billion PBMCs per donor. Per donor, three plates each were used for CD4 naive and CD4 memory, two for CD8 naive, and one for CD8 memory. To increase sequencing depth and limit assay-specific biases, different laboratories used diverse techniques to prepare libraries and sequence TCR repertoires.

The investigation overall reported the following: Pairwise subsampling indicated that sequencing depth was expected to affect the degree of clonotype sharing among donors. The small number of donors limited the genetic and exposure-history diversity represented. Compared with non-shared clonotypes, clonotypes shared by all four sorted-subset donors had higher generation probabilities. Rarefaction of sorted-subset datasets indicated incomplete sequencing despite the large sequencing depth. Larger estimated clonotype richness was generally found for naive subsets than for memory subsets. Sharing across a few donors was observed for around 4.8% of naive CD4, less than 4% of naive CD8, 2.3% of memory CD4, and approximately 0.41% of memory CD8 clonotypes. Sampling was restricted to blood, and TCR repertoires in tissue are likely to differ from TCR repertoires in blood.

Ends trimmed: V by 4 bases, J by 7 bases; bases unmatched to a gene: 6. In the germline V gene, CDR1 corresponds to SGHRS and CDR2 to YFSETQ. The CDR3 measures 15 amino acids from cysteine to phenylalanine. Of all the DNA, just the CDR3 is kept, 45 bases in frame from base 1. Here the chain combines TRBV5-1 and TRBJ1-5; 12 of the junction bases match TRBD1. The receptor was isolated from a young man in good health. What was sequenced was naive CD4+ T cells sorted from blood. Taken with the paper, the label for cell subset or site translates to: CD45RA+ positively selected. The nucleotides are TGCGCCAGCAGCGTGGGACAGGGGGCAATGCAGCCCCAGCATTTT. Its translation reads: CASSVGQGAMQPQHF.